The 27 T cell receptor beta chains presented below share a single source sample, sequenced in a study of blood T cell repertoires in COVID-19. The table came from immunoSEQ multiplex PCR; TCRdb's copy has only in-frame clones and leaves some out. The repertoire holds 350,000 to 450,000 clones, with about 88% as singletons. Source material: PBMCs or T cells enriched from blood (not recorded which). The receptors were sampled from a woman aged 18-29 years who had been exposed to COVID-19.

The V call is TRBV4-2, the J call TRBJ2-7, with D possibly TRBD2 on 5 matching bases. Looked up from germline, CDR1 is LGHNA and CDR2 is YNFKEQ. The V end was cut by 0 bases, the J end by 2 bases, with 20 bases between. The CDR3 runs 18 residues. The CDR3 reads CASSQDLVGTSGAYEQYF. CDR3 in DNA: TGTGCCAGCAGCCAAGATTTGGTGGGAACTAGTGGGGCCTACGAGCAGTACTTC.

CDR3 region: CASSVGPSMGGYTF. The DNA of the CDR3 is TGTGCCAGCAGCGTGGGCCCATCGATGGGTGGCTACACCTTC. This chain joins TRBV7-9 and TRBJ1-2, with D hard to call. V dropped 5 bases and J dropped 7 bases, with 17 bases sitting between them. Germline CDR1 and CDR2: SEHNR and FQNEAQ (reference sequence). CDR3 length: 14 amino acids.

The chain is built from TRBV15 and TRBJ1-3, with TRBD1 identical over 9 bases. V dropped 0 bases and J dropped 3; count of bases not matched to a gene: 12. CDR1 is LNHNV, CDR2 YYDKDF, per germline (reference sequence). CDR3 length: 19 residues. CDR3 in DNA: TGTGCCACCAGCAGAGATTGGGCACTACAGGGGGCAAATGGAAACACCATATATTTT. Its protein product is CATSRDWALQGANGNTIYF.

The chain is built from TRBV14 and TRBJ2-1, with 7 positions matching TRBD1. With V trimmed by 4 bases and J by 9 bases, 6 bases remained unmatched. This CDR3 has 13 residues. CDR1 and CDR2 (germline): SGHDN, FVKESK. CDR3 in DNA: TGTGCCAGCAGCCTCCGACAGGGCGGTGAGCAGTTCTTC. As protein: CASSLRQGGEQFF. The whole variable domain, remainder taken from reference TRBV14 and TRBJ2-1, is EAGVTQFPSHSVIEKGQTVTLRCDPISGHDNLYWYRRVMGKEIKFLLHFVKESKQDESGMPNNRFLAERTGGTYSTLKVQPAELEDSGVYFCASSLRQGGEQFFGPGTRLTVL.

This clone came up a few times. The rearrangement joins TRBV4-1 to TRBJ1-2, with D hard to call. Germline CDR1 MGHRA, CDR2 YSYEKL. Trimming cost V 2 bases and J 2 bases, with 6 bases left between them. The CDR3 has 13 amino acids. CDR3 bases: TGCGCCAGCAGCCAAATGCAGAACTATGGCTACACCTTC. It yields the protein CASSQMQNYGYTF.

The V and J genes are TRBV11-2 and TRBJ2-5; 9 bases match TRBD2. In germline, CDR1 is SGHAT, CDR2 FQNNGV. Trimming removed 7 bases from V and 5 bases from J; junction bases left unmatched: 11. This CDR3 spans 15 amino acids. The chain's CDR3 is CASTPSGGNGETQYF. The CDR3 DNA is TGTGCCAGCACCCCGAGCGGGGGGAATGGGGAGACCCAGTACTTC. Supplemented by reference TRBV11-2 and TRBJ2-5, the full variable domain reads EAGVAQSPRYKIIEKRQSVAFWCNPISGHATLYWYQQILGQGPKLLIQFQNNGVVDDSQLPKDRFSAERLKGVDSTLKIQPAKLEDSAVYLCASTPSGGNGETQYFGPGTRLLVL.

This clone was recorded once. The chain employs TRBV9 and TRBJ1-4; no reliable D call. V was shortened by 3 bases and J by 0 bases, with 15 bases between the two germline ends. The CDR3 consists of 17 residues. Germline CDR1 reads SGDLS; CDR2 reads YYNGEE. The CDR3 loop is CASSGRTGGATNEKLFF. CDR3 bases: TGTGCCAGCAGCGGGAGAACCGGAGGAGCAACTAATGAAAAACTGTTTTTT. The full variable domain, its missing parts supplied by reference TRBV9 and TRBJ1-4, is DSGVTQTPKHLITATGQRVTLRCSPRSGDLSVYWYQQSLDQGLQFLIQYYNGEERAKGNILERFSAQQFPDLHSELNLSSLELGDSALYFCASSGRTGGATNEKLFFGSGTQLSVL.

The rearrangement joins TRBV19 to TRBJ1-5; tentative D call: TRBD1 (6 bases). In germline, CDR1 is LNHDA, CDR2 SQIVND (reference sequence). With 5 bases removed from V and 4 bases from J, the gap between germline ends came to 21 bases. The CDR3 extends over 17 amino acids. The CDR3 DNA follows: TGTGCCAGTAGTGCCTACAGGGAAATCACTAGGAATCAGCCCCAGCATTTT. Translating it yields CASSAYREITRNQPQHF. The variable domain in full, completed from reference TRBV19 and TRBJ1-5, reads DGGITQSPKYLFRKEGQNVTLSCEQNLNHDAMYWYRQDPGQGLRLIYYSQIVNDFQKGDIAEGYSVSREKKESFPLTVTSAQKNPTAFYLCASSAYREITRNQPQHFGDGTRLSIL.

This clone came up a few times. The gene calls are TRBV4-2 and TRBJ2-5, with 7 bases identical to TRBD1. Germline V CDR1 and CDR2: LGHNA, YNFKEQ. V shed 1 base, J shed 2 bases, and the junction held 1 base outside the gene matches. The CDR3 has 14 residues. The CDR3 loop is CASSQGDRQETQYF. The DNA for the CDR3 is TGTGCCAGCAGCCAAGGGGACAGACAAGAGACCCAGTACTTC.

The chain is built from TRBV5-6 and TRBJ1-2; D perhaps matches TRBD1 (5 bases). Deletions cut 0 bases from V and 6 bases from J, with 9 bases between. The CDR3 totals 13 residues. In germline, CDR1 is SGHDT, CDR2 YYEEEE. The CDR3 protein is CASSLGQQDGYTF. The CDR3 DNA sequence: TGTGCCAGCAGCTTGGGACAGCAGGATGGCTACACCTTC. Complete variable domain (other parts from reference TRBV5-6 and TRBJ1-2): DAGVTQSPTHLIKTRGQQVTLRCSPKSGHDTVSWYQQALGQGPQFIFQYYEEEERQRGNFPDRFSGHQFPNYSSELNVNALLLGDSALYLCASSLGQQDGYTFGSGTRLTVV.

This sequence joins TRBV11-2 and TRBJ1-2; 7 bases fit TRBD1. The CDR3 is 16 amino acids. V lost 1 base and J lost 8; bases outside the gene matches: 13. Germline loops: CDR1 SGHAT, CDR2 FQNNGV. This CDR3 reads CASSLGTGPGGPGYTF. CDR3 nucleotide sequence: TGTGCCAGCAGCTTAGGGACGGGGCCAGGGGGACCGGGCTACACCTTC.

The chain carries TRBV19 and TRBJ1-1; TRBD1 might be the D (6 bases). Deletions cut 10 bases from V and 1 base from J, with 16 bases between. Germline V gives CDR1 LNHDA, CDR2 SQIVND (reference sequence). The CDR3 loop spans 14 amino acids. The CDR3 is CATTTGLPNTEAFF. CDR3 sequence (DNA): TGTGCCACAACCACAGGGCTACCGAACACTGAAGCTTTCTTT.

CDR3: CASSPRETRGSQETQYF. Here the CDR3 DNA reads TGTGCCAGCAGCCCACGCGAGACTAGAGGTTCTCAAGAGACCCAGTACTTC. The chain is built from TRBV7-8 and TRBJ2-5; tentative D call: TRBD2 (6 bases). Trimming took 5 bases from V and 2 from J, leaving 21 bases between them. This CDR3 region has 17 residues. CDR1 is SGHVS, CDR2 FQNEAQ, per germline.

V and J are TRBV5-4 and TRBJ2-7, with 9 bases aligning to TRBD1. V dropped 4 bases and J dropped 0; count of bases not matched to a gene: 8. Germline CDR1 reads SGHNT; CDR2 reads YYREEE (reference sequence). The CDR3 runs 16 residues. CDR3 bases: TGTGCCAGCAGCAACCTCGGGACAGGGAGCTCCTACGAGCAGTACTTC. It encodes CASSNLGTGSSYEQYF.

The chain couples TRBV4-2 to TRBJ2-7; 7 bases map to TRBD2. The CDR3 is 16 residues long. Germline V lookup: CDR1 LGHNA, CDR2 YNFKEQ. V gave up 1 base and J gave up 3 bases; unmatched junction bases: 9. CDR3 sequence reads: CASSQVKLANDYEQYF. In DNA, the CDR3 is TGTGCCAGCAGCCAAGTGAAACTAGCGAATGACTACGAGCAGTACTTC.

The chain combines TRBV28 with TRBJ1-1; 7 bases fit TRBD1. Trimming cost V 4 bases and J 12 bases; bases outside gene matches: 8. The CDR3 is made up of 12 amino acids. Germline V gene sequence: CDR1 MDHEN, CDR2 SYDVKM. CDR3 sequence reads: CASSSDRDLSFF. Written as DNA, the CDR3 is TGTGCCAGCAGTTCAGACAGGGACCTTTCTTTCTTT.

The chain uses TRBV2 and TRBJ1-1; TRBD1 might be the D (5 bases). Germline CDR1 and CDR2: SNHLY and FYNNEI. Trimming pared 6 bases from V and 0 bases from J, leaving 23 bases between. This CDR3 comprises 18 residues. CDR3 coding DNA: TGTGCCAGCAGGCCTAGGACCGCCGGCGGGGCTCTGAACACTGAAGCTTTCTTT. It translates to CASRPRTAGGALNTEAFF.

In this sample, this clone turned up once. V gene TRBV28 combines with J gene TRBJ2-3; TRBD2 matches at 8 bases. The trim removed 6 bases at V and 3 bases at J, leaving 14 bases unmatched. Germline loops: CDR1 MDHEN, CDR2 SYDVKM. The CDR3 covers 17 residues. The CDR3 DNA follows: TGTGCCAGCAGCTTTAAAGCGGGAGTTCTAGGGACAGATACGCAGTATTTT. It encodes CASSFKAGVLGTDTQYF.

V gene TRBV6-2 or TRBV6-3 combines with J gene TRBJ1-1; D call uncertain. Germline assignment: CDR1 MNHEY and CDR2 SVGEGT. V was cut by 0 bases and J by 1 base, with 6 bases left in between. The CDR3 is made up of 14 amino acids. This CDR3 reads CASSYSRRNTEAFF. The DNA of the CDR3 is TGTGCCAGCAGTTACTCGAGGAGGAACACTGAAGCTTTCTTT.

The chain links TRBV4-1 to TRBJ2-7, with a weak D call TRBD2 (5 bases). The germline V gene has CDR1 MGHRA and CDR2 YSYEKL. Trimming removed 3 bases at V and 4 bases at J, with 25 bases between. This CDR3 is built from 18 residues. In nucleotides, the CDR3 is TGCGCCAGCAGCCACGAGGACGCAGGAGGCTTAGCTGTATACGAGCAGTACTTC. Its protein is CASSHEDAGGLAVYEQYF.

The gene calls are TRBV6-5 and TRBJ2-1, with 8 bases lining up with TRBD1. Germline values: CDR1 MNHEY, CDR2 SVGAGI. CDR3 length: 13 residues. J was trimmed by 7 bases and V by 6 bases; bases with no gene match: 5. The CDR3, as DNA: TGTGCCAGCAGCGGGACAGGTCTAAATGAGCAGTTCTTC. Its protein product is CASSGTGLNEQFF.

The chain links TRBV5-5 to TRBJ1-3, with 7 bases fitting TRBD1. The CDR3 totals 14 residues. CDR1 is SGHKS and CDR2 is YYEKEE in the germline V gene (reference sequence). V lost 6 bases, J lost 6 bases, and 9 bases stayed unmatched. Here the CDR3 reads CASTQNRGVNTIYF. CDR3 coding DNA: TGTGCCAGCACCCAGAACAGGGGAGTAAACACCATATATTTT.

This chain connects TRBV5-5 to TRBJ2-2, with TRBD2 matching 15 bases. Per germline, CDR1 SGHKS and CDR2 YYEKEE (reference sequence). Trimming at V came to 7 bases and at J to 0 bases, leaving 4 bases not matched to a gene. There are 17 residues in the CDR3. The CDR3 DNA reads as TGTGCCAGCTCGTGGACTAGCGGGGGGGCGAACACCGGGGAGCTGTTTTTT. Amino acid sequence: CASSWTSGGANTGELFF.

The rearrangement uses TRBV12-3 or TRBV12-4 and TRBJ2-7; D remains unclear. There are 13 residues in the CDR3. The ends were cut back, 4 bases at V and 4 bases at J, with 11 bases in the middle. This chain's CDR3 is CASSYGRIYEQYF. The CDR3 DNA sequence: TGTGCCAGCAGTTATGGCAGGATTTACGAGCAGTACTTC.

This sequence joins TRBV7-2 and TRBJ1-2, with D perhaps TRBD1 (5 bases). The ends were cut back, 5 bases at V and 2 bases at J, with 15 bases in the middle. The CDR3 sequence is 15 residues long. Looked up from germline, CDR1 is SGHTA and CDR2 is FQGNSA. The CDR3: CASSPFGGANYGYTF. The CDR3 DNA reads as TGTGCCAGCAGCCCGTTTGGAGGGGCAAACTATGGCTACACCTTC. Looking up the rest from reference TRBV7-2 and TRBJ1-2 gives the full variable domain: GAGVSQSPSNKVTEKGKDVELRCDPISGHTALYWYRQSLGQGLEFLIYFQGNSAPDKSGLPSDRFSAERTGGSVSTLTIQRTQQEDSAVYLCASSPFGGANYGYTFGSGTRLTVV.

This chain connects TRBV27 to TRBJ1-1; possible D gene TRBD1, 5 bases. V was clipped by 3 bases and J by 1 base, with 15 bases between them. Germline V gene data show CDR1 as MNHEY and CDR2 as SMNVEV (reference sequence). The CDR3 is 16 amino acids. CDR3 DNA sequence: TGTGCCAGCAGTTTCAGGCCGGGGGGACCGAACACTGAAGCTTTCTTT. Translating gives CASSFRPGGPNTEAFF.

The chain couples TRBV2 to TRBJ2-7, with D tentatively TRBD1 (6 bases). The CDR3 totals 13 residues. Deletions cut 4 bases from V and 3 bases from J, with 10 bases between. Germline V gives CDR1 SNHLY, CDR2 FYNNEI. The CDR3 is CASSGGQVYEQYF. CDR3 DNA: TGTGCCAGCAGTGGGGGACAAGTCTACGAGCAGTACTTC.